A single sample gave rise to the 10 T cell receptor beta chains below, sequenced in a study of T cells after yellow fever vaccination. Using its own MiXCR run on the 5' RACE reads, TCRdb lists one record per CDR3 protein. This table has hundreds of thousands of distinct CDR3 sequences, 9.5% to 15% appearing once. The specimen was CD4+ T cells sorted from PBMCs, collected 15 days after the yellow fever booster vaccination. The receptors here all came from a young man who received the YFV17D yellow fever vaccine.

V and J are TRBV6-6 and TRBJ2-4, with 8 bases aligning to TRBD2. With V trimmed by 1 base and J by 9 bases, 5 bases remained unmatched. There are 14 residues in the CDR3. CDR1 is MNHNY, CDR2 SVGAGI, per germline (reference sequence). The CDR3: CASSYLGLGVIQYF. The CDR3 coding sequence is TGTGCCAGCAGTTACTTGGGACTAGGGGTCATTCAGTACTTC.

The gene calls are TRBV20-1 and TRBJ2-7, with TRBD2 identical over 7 bases. Germline V lookup: CDR1 DFQATT, CDR2 SNEGSKA (reference sequence). Germline trimming cut 6 bases from V and 4 bases from J; bases unmatched to any gene: 15. The CDR3 is 15 amino acids. The CDR3 region has the DNA TGCAGTGCCCGGAAAGCGGGGCGGCTTGAGTACGAGCAGTACTTC. It encodes CSARKAGRLEYEQYF.

This clonotype was seen a few times. The rearrangement joins TRBV7-2 to TRBJ1-1, with a possible D match to TRBD1 (6 bases). The CDR3 totals 14 residues. CDR1 is SGHTA and CDR2 is FQGNSA in the germline V gene. V shed 1 base and J shed 8 bases, with 14 bases lying between them. The CDR3 here is CASSLVGGQKEAFF. CDR3 DNA sequence: TGTGCCAGCAGCTTAGTTGGTGGACAGAAGGAAGCTTTCTTT. Filled out from reference TRBV7-2 and TRBJ1-1, the complete variable domain reads GAGVSQSPSNKVTEKGKDVELRCDPISGHTALYWYRQSLGQGLEFLIYFQGNSAPDKSGLPSDRFSAERTGGSVSTLTIQRTQQEDSAVYLCASSLVGGQKEAFFGQGTRLTVV.

The chain recombines TRBV7-2 with TRBJ2-7; TRBD1 agrees at 10 bases. CDR1 is SGHTA, CDR2 FQGNSA, per germline. There are 17 residues in the CDR3. J gave up 6 bases and V 5 bases, and 16 bases lay outside the gene matches. Written as DNA, the CDR3 is TGTGCCAGCAGCGCGGCCCCGGGACAGGGGATCGGTCGCGAGCAGTACTTC. As protein: CASSAAPGQGIGREQYF. Together with reference TRBV7-2 and TRBJ2-7, the CDR3 gives the full variable domain: GAGVSQSPSNKVTEKGKDVELRCDPISGHTALYWYRQSLGQGLEFLIYFQGNSAPDKSGLPSDRFSAERTGGSVSTLTIQRTQQEDSAVYLCASSAAPGQGIGREQYFGPGTRLTVT.

This clonotype was found a few times. The rearrangement links TRBV7-9 to TRBJ1-2, with a possible D match to TRBD1 (6 bases). V was clipped by 0 bases and J by 1 base, with 9 bases between them. Germline values: CDR1 SEHNR, CDR2 FQNEAQ (reference sequence). The CDR3 runs 15 residues. CDR3 nucleotides: TGTGCCAGCAGCTTAGCGGGACAAGATAACTATGGCTACACCTTC. Encoded protein: CASSLAGQDNYGYTF.

The chain combines TRBV7-9 with TRBJ2-7, with a possible D match to TRBD2 (6 bases). The V gene lost 5 bases and the J gene lost 1 base, with 18 bases spanning the gap. Germline CDR1 SEHNR, CDR2 FQNEAQ (reference sequence). The CDR3 is 16 residues long. CDR3 sequence reads: CASSPNSRGGSYEQYF. CDR3 DNA sequence: TGTGCCAGCAGCCCAAACTCAAGGGGAGGATCCTACGAGCAGTACTTC.

This clonotype appeared a few times. This chain links TRBV4-1 with TRBJ2-6; 7 positions match TRBD1. Looked up from germline, CDR1 is MGHRA and CDR2 is YSYEKL. The CDR3 consists of 18 residues. The junction had 9 bases not matched to a gene; V was cut back by 0 bases and J by 4 bases. The CDR3 protein is CASSQDSGGSVGANVLTF. The CDR3 DNA is TGCGCCAGCAGCCAAGATTCAGGGGGTTCTGTAGGGGCCAACGTCCTGACTTTC.

The chain has TRBV28 and TRBJ2-3, with TRBD2 matching 8 bases. The CDR3 loop spans 14 amino acids. CDR1 and CDR2 (germline): MDHEN, SYDVKM. J lost 4 bases, V lost 7 bases, and 7 bases had no gene match. The CDR3 sequence: CASTRTSWADTQYF. CDR3 sequence (DNA): TGTGCCAGCACTCGGACTAGCTGGGCAGATACGCAGTATTTT.

This clonotype was detected a few times. This chain joins TRBV18 and TRBJ1-1; TRBD1 might be the D (6 bases). Trimming cost V 2 bases and J 8 bases, with 15 bases left between them. Germline lookup yields CDR1 KGHSH and CDR2 LQKENI. The CDR3 runs to 14 residues. The CDR3 loop reads CASSPFTGPYEAFF. DNA for the CDR3: TGTGCCAGCTCACCATTCACAGGGCCATACGAAGCTTTCTTT.

DNA for the CDR3: TGTGCCAGCAGCACCAATCGGGGGGCCGGGGGAGATACGCAGTATTTT. It is translated as CASSTNRGAGGDTQYF. The chain employs TRBV7-9 and TRBJ2-3, with a weak D call TRBD2 (7 bases). This CDR3 is 16 amino acids long. Trimming stripped 5 bases from V and 5 bases from J, with 20 bases between. Germline-derived CDR1 and CDR2 are SEHNR and FQNEAQ (reference sequence). Supplemented by reference TRBV7-9 and TRBJ2-3, the full variable domain reads DTGVSQNPRHKITKRGQNVTFRCDPISEHNRLYWYRQTLGQGPEFLTYFQNEAQLEKSRLLSDRFSAERPKGSFSTLEIQRTEQGDSAMYLCASSTNRGAGGDTQYFGPGTRLTVL.